The 29 T cell receptor beta chains presented below share a single source sample, sequenced in a study of neurological immune-mediated disorders. TCRdb re-derived calls from the 5' RACE reads in MiXCR, one entry per CDR3 protein. The table shows fewer than 50,000 distinct CDR3 sequences, with roughly 14% occurring only once. Input material: CD4+ T cells from blood. These receptors were collected from an older woman with HTLV-1-associated myelopathy (HAM/TSP).

This clonotype was observed many times. The chain uses TRBV7-8 and TRBJ2-2, with 8 bases identical to TRBD2. The V and J ends lost 2 bases and 7 bases, in that order; junction bases with no gene match: 12. CDR3 length: 17 amino acids. Per the germline V gene, CDR1 is SGHVS and CDR2 is FQNEAQ. The CDR3 sequence is CASSLLPVRGANGELFF. For the CDR3, the DNA is TGTGCCAGCAGCTTATTGCCGGTGCGGGGGGCCAACGGGGAGCTGTTTTTT.

This clonotype was counted at least ten times. The V and J genes are TRBV30 and TRBJ1-5, with D hard to call. This CDR3 has 17 residues. The germline V gene has CDR1 GTSNPN and CDR2 SVGIG (reference sequence). Trimming stripped 1 base from V and 0 bases from J, with 16 bases between. CDR3 sequence: CAWSAHKIPYSNQPQHF. The CDR3 DNA reads TGTGCCTGGAGTGCGCACAAGATTCCCTATAGCAATCAGCCCCAGCATTTT.

This clonotype came up many times. One end of the junction fails to match germline, which may point to a read error. This chain connects TRBV20-1 to TRBJ2-7; 7 bases agree with TRBD1. The CDR3 is 14 residues long. CDR1 and CDR2 from the germline V gene are DFQATT and SNEGSKA (reference sequence). The CDR3: CSARDRVRAYEQYF. The CDR3 nucleotides are TGCAGTGCAAGAGACAGGGTCCGGGCCTACGAGCAGTACTTC.

This clonotype has at least ten counts. The CDR3 here is CSVELAMNTEAFF. The CDR3 DNA follows: TGCAGCGTTGAACTGGCTATGAACACTGAAGCTTTCTTT. V is TRBV29-1 and J is TRBJ1-1; D remains unclear. The CDR3 length is 13 residues. Germline V CDR1 and CDR2: SQVTM, ANQGSEA. V lost 2 bases, J lost 0 bases, and 7 bases lay in between.

This clonotype was seen a few times. This chain joins TRBV7-2 and TRBJ2-7, with TRBD2 matching 8 bases. V shed 8 bases and J 7 bases; nucleotides not matched to a gene: 10. The CDR3 is 13 residues long. Germline CDR1 is SGHTA and CDR2 is FQGNSA. The chain's CDR3 is CASGQAGAREQYF. In nucleotides, the CDR3 is TGTGCCAGCGGCCAAGCGGGGGCGCGAGAGCAGTACTTC.

This clonotype was counted at least ten times. The chain is built from TRBV20-1 and TRBJ1-1; 7 positions agree with TRBD1. This CDR3 is built from 15 residues. Per germline, CDR1 DFQATT and CDR2 SNEGSKA (reference sequence). V was pared by 0 bases and J by 5 bases, with 9 bases of the junction left unmatched. CDR3 residues: CSARDPARGGTEAFF. The CDR3 nucleotides read TGCAGTGCTAGAGATCCAGCCAGGGGGGGAACTGAAGCTTTCTTT.

This clonotype was observed at least ten times. V gene TRBV20-1 combines with J gene TRBJ1-2; 7 nucleotides align to TRBD1. After removal of 6 bases from V and 6 bases from J, the junction contained 7 bases not matched to a gene. Germline CDR1 and CDR2: DFQATT and SNEGSKA (reference sequence). There are 12 residues in the CDR3. The CDR3 here is CSAEGTANGYTF. The CDR3 nucleotides are TGCAGTGCCGAGGGGACAGCCAATGGCTACACCTTC.

This clonotype showed up many times. The chain employs TRBV7-2 and TRBJ2-5, with a weak D call TRBD1 (5 bases). The CDR3 runs 14 residues. The ends were cut back, 1 base at V and 5 bases at J, with 11 bases in the middle. CDR1 and CDR2 from the germline V gene are SGHTA and FQGNSA. CDR3 nucleotide sequence: TGTGCCAGCAGCTTAGTTATAGGGGTGGAGACCCAGTACTTC. Residues: CASSLVIGVETQYF.

This clonotype was seen at least ten times. This rearrangement joins TRBV10-2 to TRBJ1-6; D is perhaps TRBD1 (6 bases). Germline V CDR1 and CDR2: WSHSY, SAAADI. This CDR3 is 14 amino acids long. V lost 2 bases and J lost 10, with 12 bases in between. CDR3 in DNA: TGCGCCAGCAGTGAGGACAGGTGGTACTCACCCCTCCACTTT. Protein sequence: CASSEDRWYSPLHF.

This sequence joins TRBV20-1 and TRBJ1-3; D call uncertain. Germline assignment: CDR1 DFQATT and CDR2 SNEGSKA (reference sequence). This CDR3 comprises 14 residues. V was shortened by 0 bases and J by 7 bases, with 13 bases between the two germline ends. CDR3 residues: CSARDLAAGNTIYF. The CDR3 region has the DNA TGCAGTGCTAGAGATTTGGCAGCCGGCAACACCATATATTTT.

The rearrangement links TRBV29-1 to TRBJ1-2; D unresolved. CDR3 length: 13 residues. From germline, CDR1 is SQVTM and CDR2 ANQGSEA. Trimming took 4 bases from V and 0 from J, leaving 9 bases between them. CDR3 nucleotides: TGCAGCGTTGGTTACGGAGCTAACTATGGCTACACCTTC. Translation: CSVGYGANYGYTF.

This clonotype was detected only once. Germline and junction disagree at one end, which may indicate a read error. The chain couples TRBV4-2 to TRBJ1-5, with D uncertain. CDR1 and CDR2 (germline): LGHNA, YNFKEQ. The CDR3 is 18 residues long. For the CDR3, the DNA is TGTGCCAGCATCCAAGATTATAGGTGGGCCTTCGGAGATCAGCCCCAGCATTTT. This codes for CASIQDYRWAFGDQPQHF.

The genes are TRBV12-3 or TRBV12-4 and TRBJ1-1; possible D gene TRBD1, 6 bases. V was pared by 5 bases and J by 7 bases, with 17 bases between. This CDR3 has 14 residues. In DNA form, the CDR3 reads TGTGCCAGCAGTCTCCGGCCCCTACAGGGTGAAGCTTTCTTT. Its translation: CASSLRPLQGEAFF.

Ten or more counts support this clonotype. CDR3 DNA: TGTGCCAGCAGCTACGACAGGGGACTAGAGAACACAGATACGCAGTATTTT. This sequence encodes CASSYDRGLENTDTQYF. The chain couples TRBV4-2 to TRBJ2-3; D is perhaps TRBD1 or TRBD2 (8 bases each). Germline CDR1 LGHNA, CDR2 YNFKEQ. V was trimmed by 5 bases and J by 2 bases, leaving 20 bases between them. The CDR3 consists of 17 residues.

This clonotype came up many times. V and J are TRBV20-1 and TRBJ1-3, with D maybe TRBD1 (6 bases). The V gene lost 6 bases and the J gene lost 4 bases, with 13 bases spanning the gap. The germline gives CDR1 DFQATT, CDR2 SNEGSKA (reference sequence). This CDR3 has 13 amino acids. CDR3 in DNA: TGCAGTGCGATGGACAGATCCGGAAACACCATATATTTT. Amino acids: CSAMDRSGNTIYF.

Worth noting for this clonotype: Compared with germline, one end of the junction differs, possibly owing to a read error. The V and J genes are TRBV5-1 and TRBJ2-2, with D perhaps matching TRBD1 or TRBD2 (7 bases each). The CDR3 spans 15 residues. Germline V lookup: CDR1 SGHRS, CDR2 YFSETQ. The CDR3 nucleotides read TGCGCCAGCAGCTTGTCAGGGGGGGGCACCGTGGAGCTGTTTTTT. This codes for CASSLSGGGTVELFF.

Points on this clonotype: A single base separates this from a much larger clone, so it may be a read error. The V and J genes are TRBV3-1 and TRBJ2-2; TRBD1 matches 9 bases. Germline lookup yields CDR1 LGHDT and CDR2 YNNKEL (reference sequence). The CDR3 has 14 amino acids. DNA of the CDR3: TGTGCCAACAGCCGGGGGGACAGGGACGGGGAGCTGTTTTTT. Translation: CANSRGDRDGELFF. The full variable domain, with the rest looked up from reference TRBV3-1 and TRBJ2-2, is DTAVSQTPKYLVTQMGNDKSIKCEQNLGHDTMYWYKQDSKKFLKIMFSYNNKELIINETVPNRFSPKSPDKAHLNLHINSLELGDSAVYFCANSRGDRDGELFFGEGSRLTVL.

This clonotype was recorded at least ten times. V and J are TRBV5-1 and TRBJ2-3; 8 nucleotides line up with TRBD1. This CDR3 contains 15 residues. Trimming removed 4 bases from V and 2 bases from J; junction bases left unmatched: 6. Germline CDR1 is SGHRS and CDR2 is YFSETQ. The CDR3 coding sequence is TGCGCCAGCAGCCGACAGGGGCTACCCACAGATACGCAGTATTTT. This codes for CASSRQGLPTDTQYF. Variable domain in full (rest from reference TRBV5-1 and TRBJ2-3): KAGVTQTPRYLIKTRGQQVTLSCSPISGHRSVSWYQQTPGQGLQFLFEYFSETQRNKGNFPGRFSGRQFSNSRSEMNVSTLELGDSALYLCASSRQGLPTDTQYFGPGTRLTVL.

At least ten counts were recorded for this clonotype. The chain combines TRBV5-1 with TRBJ2-6; perhaps TRBD1 as D (6 bases). Trimming pared 6 bases from V and 0 bases from J, leaving 22 bases between. CDR1 is SGHRS, CDR2 YFSETQ, per germline. The CDR3 consists of 19 residues. Written as DNA, the CDR3 is TGCGCCAGCACTTTAGGGGCATCGGGACACCTCTCTGGGGCCAACGTCCTGACTTTC. Residues: CASTLGASGHLSGANVLTF.

This clonotype was detected many times. V gene TRBV9 combines with J gene TRBJ2-2, with 10 bases that match TRBD2. This CDR3 contains 17 residues. Germline loops: CDR1 SGDLS, CDR2 YYNGEE. V was pared by 1 base and J by 4 bases, with 7 bases of the junction left unmatched. As DNA, the CDR3 is TGTGCCAGCAGCGTAAAGCGGGGGGGCAGCAGCACCGGGGAGCTGTTTTTT. As protein: CASSVKRGGSSTGELFF.

This clonotype was counted ten times or more. V and J are TRBV18 and TRBJ2-7; 9 nucleotides agree with TRBD1. Germline V gives CDR1 KGHSH, CDR2 LQKENI. The CDR3 contains 15 residues. The trim removed 4 bases at V and 3 bases at J, leaving 7 bases unmatched. The CDR3, as DNA: TGTGCCAGCTCACTTCCGGGACAGGGAAGCTACGAGCAGTACTTC. As protein: CASSLPGQGSYEQYF.

This clonotype was counted many times. The V gene is TRBV5-4, the J gene TRBJ1-1; TRBD1 matches 10 bases. This CDR3 contains 18 residues. After removal of 4 bases from V and 1 base from J, the junction contained 13 bases not matched to a gene. CDR1 and CDR2 (germline): SGHNT, YYREEE (reference sequence). In nucleotides, the CDR3 is TGTGCCAGCAGCCCCCCCCGGGACAGGGGTTGGGCGAACACTGAAGCTTTCTTT. Protein product: CASSPPRDRGWANTEAFF.

Many counts were recorded for this clonotype. The genes are TRBV5-6 and TRBJ1-2, with D hard to call. Per germline, CDR1 SGHDT and CDR2 YYEEEE. Trimming cost V 4 bases and J 4 bases, with 17 bases left between them. The CDR3 sequence is 15 residues long. The CDR3 DNA follows: TGTGCCAGCAGCCCTGGTAGGAGGGCTACCTATGGCTACACCTTC. Amino acid sequence: CASSPGRRATYGYTF.

This clonotype was seen only once. The chain recombines TRBV6-5 with TRBJ2-1; 10 bases are shared with TRBD2. The CDR3 has 15 amino acids. V dropped 6 bases and J dropped 8; count of bases not matched to a gene: 10. CDR1 is MNHEY and CDR2 is SVGAGI in the germline V gene. CDR3 coding DNA: TGTGCCAGCAGGCTAAGCGGGGGGGCCCCCTATGAGCAGTTCTTC. Translated: CASRLSGGAPYEQFF.

This clonotype was detected many times. In DNA, the CDR3 is TGCGCCAGCAGCTTGGTTGTGGAGAACACTGAAGCTTTCTTT. It translates to CASSLVVENTEAFF. The chain couples TRBV5-1 to TRBJ1-1; D not certain. The CDR3 length is 14 residues. The ends were cut back, 0 bases at V and 1 base at J, with 7 bases in the middle. Germline CDR1 SGHRS, CDR2 YFSETQ.

This clonotype was counted at least ten times. The gene calls are TRBV5-1 and TRBJ2-1; D unresolved. V lost 0 bases and J lost 7, with 8 bases in between. The CDR3 contains 13 residues. CDR1 and CDR2 from the germline V gene are SGHRS and YFSETQ. The CDR3 coding sequence is TGCGCCAGCAGCTTGGGAGCTGGGAATGAGCAGTTCTTC. This codes for CASSLGAGNEQFF.

At least ten counts were recorded for this clonotype. CDR3 protein: CASSYGQGSHTEAFF. The DNA for the CDR3 is TGTGCCAGCAGCTATGGACAGGGAAGTCACACTGAAGCTTTCTTT. V gene TRBV11-2 combines with J gene TRBJ1-1, with TRBD1 matching 8 bases. J gave up 3 bases and V 4 bases, and 7 bases lay outside the gene matches. The germline V gene has CDR1 SGHAT and CDR2 FQNNGV. The CDR3 covers 15 residues. Looking up the rest from reference TRBV11-2 and TRBJ1-1 gives the full variable domain: EAGVAQSPRYKIIEKRQSVAFWCNPISGHATLYWYQQILGQGPKLLIQFQNNGVVDDSQLPKDRFSAERLKGVDSTLKIQPAKLEDSAVYLCASSYGQGSHTEAFFGQGTRLTVV.

This clonotype was recorded many times. In DNA, the CDR3 is TGTGCCAGCAGCCCCAGCGTCAGGAACACTGAAGCTTTCTTT. Protein sequence: CASSPSVRNTEAFF. The V gene is TRBV7-9, the J gene TRBJ1-1, with D unclear. This CDR3 comprises 14 residues. Germline V gene data show CDR1 as SEHNR and CDR2 as FQNEAQ (reference sequence). Trimming left V 5 bases short and J 1 base short, with 11 bases between.

This clonotype has a count of ten or more. The chain employs TRBV6-4 and TRBJ1-5; 7 bases are a match to TRBD1. The J segment lost 0 bases and the V segment lost 6 bases, leaving 14 bases of the junction unmatched. The CDR3 spans 18 residues. Germline lookup yields CDR1 MRHNA and CDR2 SNTAGT. The CDR3 loop is CASRGTDQITYSNQPQHF. The CDR3, as DNA: TGTGCCAGCAGGGGGACAGATCAAATAACTTATAGCAATCAGCCCCAGCATTTT.